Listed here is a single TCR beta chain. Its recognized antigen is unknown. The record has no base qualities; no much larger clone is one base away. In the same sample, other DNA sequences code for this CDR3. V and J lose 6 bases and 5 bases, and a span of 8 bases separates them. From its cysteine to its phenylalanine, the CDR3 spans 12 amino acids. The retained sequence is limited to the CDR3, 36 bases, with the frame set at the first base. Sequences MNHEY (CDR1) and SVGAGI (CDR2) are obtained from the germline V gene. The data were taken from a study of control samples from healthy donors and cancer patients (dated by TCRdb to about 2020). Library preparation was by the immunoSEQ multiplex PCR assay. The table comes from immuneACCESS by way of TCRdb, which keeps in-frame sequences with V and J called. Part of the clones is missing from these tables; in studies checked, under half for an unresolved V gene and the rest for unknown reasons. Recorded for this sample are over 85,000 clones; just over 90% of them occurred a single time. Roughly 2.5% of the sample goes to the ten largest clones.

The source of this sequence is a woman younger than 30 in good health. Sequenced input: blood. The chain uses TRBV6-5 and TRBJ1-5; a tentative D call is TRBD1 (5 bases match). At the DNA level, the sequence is TGTGCCAGCAGGCAGGGCGATCAGCCCCAGCATTTT. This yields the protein CASRQGDQPQHF.